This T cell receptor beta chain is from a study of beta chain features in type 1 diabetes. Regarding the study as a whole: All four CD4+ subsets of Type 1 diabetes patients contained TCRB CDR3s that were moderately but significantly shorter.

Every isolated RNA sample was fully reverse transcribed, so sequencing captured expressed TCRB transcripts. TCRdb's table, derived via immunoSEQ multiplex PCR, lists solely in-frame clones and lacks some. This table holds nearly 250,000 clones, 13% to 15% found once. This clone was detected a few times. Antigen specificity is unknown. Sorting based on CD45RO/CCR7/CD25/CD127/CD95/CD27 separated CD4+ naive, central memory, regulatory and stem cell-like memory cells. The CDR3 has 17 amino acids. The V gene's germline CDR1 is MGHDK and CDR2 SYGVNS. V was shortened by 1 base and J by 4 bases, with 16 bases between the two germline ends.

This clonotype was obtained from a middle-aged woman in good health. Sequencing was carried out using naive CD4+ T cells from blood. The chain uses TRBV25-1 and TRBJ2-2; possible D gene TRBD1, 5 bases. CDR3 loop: CASSESGPMGFTGELFF. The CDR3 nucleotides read TGTGCCAGCAGTGAATCAGGGCCCATGGGTTTCACCGGGGAGCTGTTTTTT.